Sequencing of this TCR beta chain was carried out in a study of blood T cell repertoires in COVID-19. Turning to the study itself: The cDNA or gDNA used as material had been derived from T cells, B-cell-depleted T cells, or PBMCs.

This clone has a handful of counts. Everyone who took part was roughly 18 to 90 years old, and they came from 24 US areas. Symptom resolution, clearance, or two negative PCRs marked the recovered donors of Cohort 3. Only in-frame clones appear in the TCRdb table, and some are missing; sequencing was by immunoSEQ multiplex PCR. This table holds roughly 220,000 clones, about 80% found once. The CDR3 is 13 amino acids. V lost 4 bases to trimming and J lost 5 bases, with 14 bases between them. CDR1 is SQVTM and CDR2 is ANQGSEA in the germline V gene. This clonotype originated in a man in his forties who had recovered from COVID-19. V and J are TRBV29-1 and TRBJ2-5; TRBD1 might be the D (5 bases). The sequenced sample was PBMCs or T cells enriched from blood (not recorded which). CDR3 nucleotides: TGCAGCGTTGGCACAGGACACGGGGAGACCCAGTACTTC. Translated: CSVGTGHGETQYF.